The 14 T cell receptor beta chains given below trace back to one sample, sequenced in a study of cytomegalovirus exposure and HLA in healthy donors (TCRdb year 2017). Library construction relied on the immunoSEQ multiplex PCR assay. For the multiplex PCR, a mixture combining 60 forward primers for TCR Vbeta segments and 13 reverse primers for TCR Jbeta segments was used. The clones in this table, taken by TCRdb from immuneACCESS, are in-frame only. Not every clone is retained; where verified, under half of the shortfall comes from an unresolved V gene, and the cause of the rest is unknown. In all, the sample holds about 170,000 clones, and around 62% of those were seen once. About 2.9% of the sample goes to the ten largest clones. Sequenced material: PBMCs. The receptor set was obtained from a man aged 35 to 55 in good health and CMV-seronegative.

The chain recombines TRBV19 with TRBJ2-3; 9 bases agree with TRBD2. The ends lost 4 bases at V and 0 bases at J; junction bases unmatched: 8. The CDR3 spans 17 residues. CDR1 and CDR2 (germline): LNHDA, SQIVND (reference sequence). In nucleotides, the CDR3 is TGTGCCAGTAGTACCCCCTATACTAGCGGGAGCACAGATACGCAGTATTTT. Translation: CASSTPYTSGSTDTQYF.

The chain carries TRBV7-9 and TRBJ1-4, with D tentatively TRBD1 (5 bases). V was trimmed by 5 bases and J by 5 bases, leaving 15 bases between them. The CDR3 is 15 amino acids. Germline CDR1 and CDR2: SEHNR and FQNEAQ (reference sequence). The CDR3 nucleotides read TGTGCCAGCAGCCCAAGCAGGGCAGGAAATGAAAAACTGTTTTTT. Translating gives CASSPSRAGNEKLFF.

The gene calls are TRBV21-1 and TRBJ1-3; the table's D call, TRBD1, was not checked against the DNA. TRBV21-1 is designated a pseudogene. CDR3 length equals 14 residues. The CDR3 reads CASRDRGHGNTIYF. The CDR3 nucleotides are TGTGCCAGCAGAGACAGGGGGCACGGAAACACCATATATTTT.

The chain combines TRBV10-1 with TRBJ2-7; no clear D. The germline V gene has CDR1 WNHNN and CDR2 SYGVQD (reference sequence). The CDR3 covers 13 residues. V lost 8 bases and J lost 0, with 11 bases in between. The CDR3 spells CASDSRSSYEQYF. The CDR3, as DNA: TGCGCCAGCGATAGCAGAAGCTCCTACGAGCAGTACTTC.

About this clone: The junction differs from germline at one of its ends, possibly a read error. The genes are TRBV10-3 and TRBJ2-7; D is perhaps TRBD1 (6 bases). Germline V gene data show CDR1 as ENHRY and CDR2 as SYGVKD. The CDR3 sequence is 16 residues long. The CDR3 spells CAISESTSFGGNERYF. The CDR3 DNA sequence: TGTGCCATCAGTGAGTCGACTTCTTTTGGGGGCAACGAGCGGTACTTC.

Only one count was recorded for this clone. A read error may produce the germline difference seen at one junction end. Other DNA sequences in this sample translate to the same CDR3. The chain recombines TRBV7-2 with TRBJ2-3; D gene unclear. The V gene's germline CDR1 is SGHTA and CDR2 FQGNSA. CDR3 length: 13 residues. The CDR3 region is CASSPVLTDTQYF. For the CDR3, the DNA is TGTGCCAGCAGCCCCGTTCTCACAGATACGCAATATTTT.

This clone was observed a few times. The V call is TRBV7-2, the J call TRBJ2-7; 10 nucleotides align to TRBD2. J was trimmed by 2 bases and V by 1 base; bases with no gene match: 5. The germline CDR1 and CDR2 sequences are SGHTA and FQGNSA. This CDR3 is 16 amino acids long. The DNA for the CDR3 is TGTGCCAGCAGCTTAGTAGGAGCGGGAGGGGCCTACGAGCAGTACTTC. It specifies CASSLVGAGGAYEQYF.

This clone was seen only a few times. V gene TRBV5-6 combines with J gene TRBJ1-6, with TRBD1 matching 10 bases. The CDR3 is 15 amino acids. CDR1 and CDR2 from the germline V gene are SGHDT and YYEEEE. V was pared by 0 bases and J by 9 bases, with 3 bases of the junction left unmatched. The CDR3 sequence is CASSLAGTGVSPLHF. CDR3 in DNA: TGTGCCAGCAGCTTGGCCGGGACAGGGGTTTCACCCCTCCACTTT.

The CDR3 is CASSARPGQSTDTQYF. CDR3 sequence (DNA): TGTGCCAGCAGTGCTAGGCCGGGACAGAGCACAGATACGCAGTATTTT. The rearrangement links TRBV27 to TRBJ2-3; 7 nucleotides line up with TRBD1. The CDR3 has 16 residues. V lost 5 bases and J lost 0; bases outside the gene matches: 8. Germline V CDR1 and CDR2: MNHEY, SMNVEV (reference sequence).

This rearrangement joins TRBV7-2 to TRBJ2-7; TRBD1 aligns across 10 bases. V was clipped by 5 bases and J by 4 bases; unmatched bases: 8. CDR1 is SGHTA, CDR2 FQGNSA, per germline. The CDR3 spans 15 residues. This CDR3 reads CASSAGTGAQYEQYF. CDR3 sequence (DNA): TGTGCCAGCAGCGCTGGGACAGGGGCCCAATACGAGCAGTACTTC.

DNA of the CDR3: TGTGCCAGCAGCGGGACCACTAGCGGGAGGGCCCGGGAGCAGTACTTC. It yields the protein CASSGTTSGRAREQYF. This chain connects TRBV12-1 to TRBJ2-7; the table assigns TRBD2, which was not confirmed against the DNA. TRBV12-1 is termed a pseudogene. The CDR3 sequence is 16 residues long.

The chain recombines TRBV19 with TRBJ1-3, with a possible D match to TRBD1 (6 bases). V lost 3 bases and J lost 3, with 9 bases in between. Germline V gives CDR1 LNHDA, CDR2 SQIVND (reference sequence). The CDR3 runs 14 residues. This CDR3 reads CASSIGRGGNTIYF. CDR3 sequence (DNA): TGTGCCAGTAGTATCGGCAGGGGTGGAAACACCATATATTTT.

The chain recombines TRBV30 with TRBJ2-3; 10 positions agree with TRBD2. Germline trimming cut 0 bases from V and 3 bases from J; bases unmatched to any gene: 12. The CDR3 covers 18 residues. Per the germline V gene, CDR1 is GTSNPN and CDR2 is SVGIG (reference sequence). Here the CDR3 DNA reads TGTGCCTGGAGTGTAGGTCGTTGGGGACTAGCGAAAACAGATACGCAGTATTTT. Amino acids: CAWSVGRWGLAKTDTQYF.

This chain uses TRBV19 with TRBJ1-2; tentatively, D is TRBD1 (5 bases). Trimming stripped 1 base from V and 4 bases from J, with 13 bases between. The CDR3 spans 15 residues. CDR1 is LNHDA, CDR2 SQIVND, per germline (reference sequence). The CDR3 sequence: CASSIGPGRGYGYTF. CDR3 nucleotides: TGTGCCAGTAGTATAGGCCCCGGGAGGGGCTATGGCTACACCTTC.